By frequency in the sample, the clone carrying this T cell receptor (beta chain) is medium-sized. Specified time point: sample taken at primary tumor resection. Tumor, nontumor lung or frozen PBMC supplied whole RNA that was sequenced unsorted. This entry belongs to a study of spatial heterogeneity in lung cancer. In TCRdb, the 5' RACE reads were re-called with MiXCR into one record per CDR3 protein. The table records approximately 8,100 distinct CDR3 sequences, about 7.8% of them present only once. Sample: PBMCs, taken at surgery. The TCR sequence derives from a female donor with early-stage non-small cell lung cancer.

The CDR3 nucleotides are TGTGCCACCAGGGACAGACCCAATCAGCCCCAGCATTTT. Amino acid sequence: CATRDRPNQPQHF. The gene calls are TRBV24-1 and TRBJ1-5; a possible D gene is TRBD1 (6 bases). The germline CDR1 and CDR2 sequences are KGHDR and SFDVKD. Trimming shortened V by 7 bases and J by 3 bases, and 9 bases separated the two germline ends. This CDR3 comprises 13 residues.